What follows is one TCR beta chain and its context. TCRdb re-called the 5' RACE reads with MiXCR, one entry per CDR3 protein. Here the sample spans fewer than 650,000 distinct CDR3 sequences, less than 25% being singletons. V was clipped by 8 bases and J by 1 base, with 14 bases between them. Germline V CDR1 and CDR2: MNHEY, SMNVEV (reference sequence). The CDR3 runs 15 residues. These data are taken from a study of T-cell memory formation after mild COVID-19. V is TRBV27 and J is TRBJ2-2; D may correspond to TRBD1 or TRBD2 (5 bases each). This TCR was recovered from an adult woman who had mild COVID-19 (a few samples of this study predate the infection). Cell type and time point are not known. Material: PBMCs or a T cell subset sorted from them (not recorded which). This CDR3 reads CASRQRGRNTGELFF. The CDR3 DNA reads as TGTGCCAGCCGACAACGGGGACGGAACACCGGGGAGCTGTTTTTT.